Listed here are 8 T cell receptor beta chains from one sample, sequenced in a study of blood T cell repertoires in COVID-19. Sequenced by immunoSEQ multiplex PCR; TCRdb stores in-frame clones only, minus some. The sample has hundreds of thousands of clones, less than 85% seen once; the top ten hold roughly a sixth. The sample consisted of PBMCs or T cells enriched from blood (not recorded which). Source of these receptors: a man aged 35 to 55 who had recovered from COVID-19.

This clone was seen only once. The V and J genes are TRBV28 and TRBJ1-5; D perhaps matches TRBD1 (6 bases). This CDR3 comprises 15 residues. V lost 5 bases, J lost 6 bases, and 17 bases lay in between. Germline values: CDR1 MDHEN, CDR2 SYDVKM. CDR3 amino acids: CASSPPAGAGQPQHF. CDR3 sequence (DNA): TGTGCCAGCAGTCCCCCCGCGGGGGCCGGTCAGCCCCAGCATTTT.

Worth noting for this clone: The junction does not match germline at one end; this may be a read error. The chain has TRBV25-1 and TRBJ2-1; 7 nucleotides match TRBD2. The germline gives CDR1 MGHDK, CDR2 SYGVNS. The CDR3 is 11 amino acids. CDR3 nucleotides: TGTGCCAGCAGTGAGAGGCGGGAGATGATCTTC. It yields the protein CASSERREMIF.

The gene calls are TRBV3-1 (or the pseudogene TRBV3-2) and TRBJ2-7, with D tentatively TRBD2 (6 bases). This CDR3 has 16 residues. Germline assignment: CDR1 LGHDT and CDR2 YNNKEL (reference sequence). Deletions cut 5 bases from V and 3 bases from J, with 20 bases between. The CDR3 sequence is CASSNRGTHRYYEQYF. For the CDR3, the DNA is TGTGCCAGCAGCAACAGAGGGACTCATCGCTACTACGAGCAGTACTTC.

The rearrangement links TRBV10-3 to TRBJ1-5, with 8 bases aligning to TRBD1. The junction had 2 bases not matched to a gene; V was cut back by 4 bases and J by 0 bases. Germline CDR1 reads ENHRY; CDR2 reads SYGVKD. The CDR3 extends over 15 amino acids. CDR3 amino acids: CAISVGQGSNQPQHF. The CDR3 DNA follows: TGTGCCATCAGTGTCGGACAGGGTAGCAATCAGCCCCAGCATTTT.

At least ten counts were recorded for this clone. The CDR3 DNA reads as TGCGCCAGCAGCCAAGAGAGCTCTGGGGCCAACGTCCTGACTTTC. Translation: CASSQESSGANVLTF. The chain couples TRBV4-3 to TRBJ2-6, with D unresolved. The germline V and J ends were trimmed by 0 bases and 0 bases, with 3 bases remaining between them. The CDR3 is made up of 15 amino acids. Germline CDR1 and CDR2: LGHNA and YSLEER.

The chain uses TRBV6-1 and TRBJ2-2, with D possibly TRBD2 on 6 matching bases. V shed 1 base and J shed 4 bases, with 13 bases lying between them. In germline, CDR1 is MNHNS, CDR2 SASEGT. The CDR3 contains 16 residues. CDR3 amino acids: CASSEGARDPTGELFF. In DNA, the CDR3 is TGTGCCAGCAGTGAAGGAGCGCGGGACCCCACCGGGGAGCTGTTTTTT.

CDR3 sequence reads: CASSPQGLTGELFF. The CDR3 region has the DNA TGTGCCAGCTCACCACAGGGGTTGACCGGGGAGCTGTTTTTT. The chain joins TRBV18 to TRBJ2-2, with TRBD1 as a possible D gene (5 bases). Trimming cost V 1 base and J 5 bases, with 8 bases left between them. The CDR3 is 14 residues long. From germline, CDR1 is KGHSH and CDR2 LQKENI.

The J gene is TRBJ2-7, the V gene TRBV28; 8 nucleotides align to TRBD1. The length of the CDR3 is 13 residues. CDR1 MDHEN and CDR2 SYDVKM come from the germline V gene. Trimming took 5 bases from V and 6 from J; bases not matched to a gene: 6. CDR3 sequence: CASSPGQGGEQYF. CDR3 DNA sequence: TGTGCCAGCAGTCCAGGACAGGGTGGCGAGCAGTACTTC.